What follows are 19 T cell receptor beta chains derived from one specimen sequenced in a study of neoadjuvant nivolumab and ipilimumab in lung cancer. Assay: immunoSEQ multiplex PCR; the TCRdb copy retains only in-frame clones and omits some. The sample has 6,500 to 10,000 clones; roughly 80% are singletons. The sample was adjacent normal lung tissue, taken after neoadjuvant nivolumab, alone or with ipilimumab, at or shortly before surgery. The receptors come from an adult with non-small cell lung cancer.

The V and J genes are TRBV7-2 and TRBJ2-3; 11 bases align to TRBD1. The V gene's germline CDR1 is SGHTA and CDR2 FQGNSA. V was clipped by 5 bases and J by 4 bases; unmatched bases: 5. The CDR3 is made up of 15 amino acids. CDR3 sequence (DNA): TGTGCCAGCAGCCAGGACAGGGGGCGCCCAGATACGCAGTATTTT. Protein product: CASSQDRGRPDTQYF.

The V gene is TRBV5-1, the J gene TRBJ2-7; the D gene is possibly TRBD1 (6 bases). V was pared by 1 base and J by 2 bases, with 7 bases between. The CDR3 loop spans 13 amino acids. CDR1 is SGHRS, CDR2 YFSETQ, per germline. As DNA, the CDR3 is TGCGCCAGCAGCTTGACAGGGACCTACGAGCAGTACTTC. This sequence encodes CASSLTGTYEQYF.

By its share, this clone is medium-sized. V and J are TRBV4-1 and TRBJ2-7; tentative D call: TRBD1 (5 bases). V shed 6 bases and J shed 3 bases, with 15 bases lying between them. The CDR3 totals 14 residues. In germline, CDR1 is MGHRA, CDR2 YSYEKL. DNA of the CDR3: TGCGCCAGCAGTACCCCAGGGCTCTACTACGAGCAGTACTTC. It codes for CASSTPGLYYEQYF.

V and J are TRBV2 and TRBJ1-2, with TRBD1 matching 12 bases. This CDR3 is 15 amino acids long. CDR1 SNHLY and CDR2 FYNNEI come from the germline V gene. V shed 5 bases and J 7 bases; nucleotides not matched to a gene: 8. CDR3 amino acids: CASSRDRGLLGGYTF. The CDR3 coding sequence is TGTGCCAGCAGTCGGGACAGGGGGCTCCTCGGTGGCTACACCTTC.

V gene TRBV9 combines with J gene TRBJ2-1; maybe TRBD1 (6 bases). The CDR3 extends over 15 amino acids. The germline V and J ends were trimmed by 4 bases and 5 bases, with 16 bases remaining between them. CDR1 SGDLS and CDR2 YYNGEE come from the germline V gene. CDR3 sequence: CASSLGHLGHNEQFF. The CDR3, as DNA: TGTGCCAGCAGCCTGGGACATTTGGGACACAATGAGCAGTTCTTC.

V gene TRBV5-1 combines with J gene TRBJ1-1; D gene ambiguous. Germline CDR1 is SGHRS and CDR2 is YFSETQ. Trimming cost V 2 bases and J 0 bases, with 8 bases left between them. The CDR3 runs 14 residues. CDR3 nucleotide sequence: TGCGCCAGCAGCTTAGAGACCATGAACACTGAAGCTTTCTTT. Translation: CASSLETMNTEAFF.

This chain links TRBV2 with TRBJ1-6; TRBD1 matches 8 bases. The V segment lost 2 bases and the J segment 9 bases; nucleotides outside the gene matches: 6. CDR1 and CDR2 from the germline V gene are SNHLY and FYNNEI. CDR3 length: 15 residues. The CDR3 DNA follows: TGTGCCAGCAGTGAATGGGCAGGGGGCGGTTCACCCCTCCACTTT. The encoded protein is CASSEWAGGGSPLHF. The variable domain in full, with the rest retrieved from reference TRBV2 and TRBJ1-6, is EPEVTQTPSHQVTQMGQEVILRCVPISNHLYFYWYRQILGQKVEFLVSFYNNEISEKSEIFDDQFSVERPDGSNFTLKIRSTKLEDSAMYFCASSEWAGGGSPLHFGNGTRLTVT.

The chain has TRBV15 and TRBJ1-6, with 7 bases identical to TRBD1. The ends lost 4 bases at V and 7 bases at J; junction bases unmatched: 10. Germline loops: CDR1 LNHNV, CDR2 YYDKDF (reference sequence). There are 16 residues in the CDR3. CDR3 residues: CATSKQGRLGNSPLHF. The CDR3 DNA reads TGTGCCACCAGCAAACAGGGGAGGCTAGGGAATTCACCCCTCCACTTT.

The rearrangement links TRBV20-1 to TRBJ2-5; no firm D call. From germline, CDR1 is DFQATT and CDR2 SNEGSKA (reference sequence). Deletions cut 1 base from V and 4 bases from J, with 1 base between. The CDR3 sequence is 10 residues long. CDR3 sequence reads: CSARGETQYF. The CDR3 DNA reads TGCAGTGCTAGAGGAGAGACCCAGTACTTC.

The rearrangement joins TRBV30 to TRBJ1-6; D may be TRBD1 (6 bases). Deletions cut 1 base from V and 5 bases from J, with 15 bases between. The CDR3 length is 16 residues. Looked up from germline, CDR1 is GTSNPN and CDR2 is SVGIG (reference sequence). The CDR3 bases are TGTGCCTGGAGTGCACCCTCACAGGGAAATAATTCACCCCTCCACTTT. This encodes CAWSAPSQGNNSPLHF.

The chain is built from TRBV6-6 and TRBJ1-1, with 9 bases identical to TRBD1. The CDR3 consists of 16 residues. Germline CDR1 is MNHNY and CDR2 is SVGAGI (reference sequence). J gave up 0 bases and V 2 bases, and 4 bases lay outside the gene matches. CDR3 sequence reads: CASSYAGQGMNTEAFF. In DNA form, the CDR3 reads TGTGCCAGCAGTTACGCGGGACAGGGCATGAACACTGAAGCTTTCTTT.

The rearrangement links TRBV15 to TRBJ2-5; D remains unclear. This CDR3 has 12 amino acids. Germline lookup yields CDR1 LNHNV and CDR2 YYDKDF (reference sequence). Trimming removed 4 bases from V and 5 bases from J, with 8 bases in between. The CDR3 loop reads CATSIGWETQYF. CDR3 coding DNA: TGTGCCACCAGCATTGGCTGGGAGACCCAGTACTTC.

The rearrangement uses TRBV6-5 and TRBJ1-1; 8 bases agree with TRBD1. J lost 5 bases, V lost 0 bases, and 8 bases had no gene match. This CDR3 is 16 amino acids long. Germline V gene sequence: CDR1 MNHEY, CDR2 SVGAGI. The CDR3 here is CASSYSIPGGRTEAFF. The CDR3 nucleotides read TGTGCCAGCAGTTACTCGATCCCAGGGGGCAGGACTGAAGCTTTCTTT.

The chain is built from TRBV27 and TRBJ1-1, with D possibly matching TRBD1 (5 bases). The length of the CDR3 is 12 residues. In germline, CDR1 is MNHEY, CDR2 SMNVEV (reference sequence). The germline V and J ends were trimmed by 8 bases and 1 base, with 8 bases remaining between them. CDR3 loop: CASWDPNTEAFF. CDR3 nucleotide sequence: TGTGCCAGCTGGGACCCGAACACTGAAGCTTTCTTT.

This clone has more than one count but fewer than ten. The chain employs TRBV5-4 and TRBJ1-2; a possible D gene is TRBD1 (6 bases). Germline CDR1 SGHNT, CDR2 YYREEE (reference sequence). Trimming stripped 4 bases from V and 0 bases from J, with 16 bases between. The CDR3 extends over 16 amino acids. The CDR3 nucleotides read TGTGCCAGCAGCAAGTCGACAGGTTTAGCTAACTATGGCTACACCTTC. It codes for CASSKSTGLANYGYTF.

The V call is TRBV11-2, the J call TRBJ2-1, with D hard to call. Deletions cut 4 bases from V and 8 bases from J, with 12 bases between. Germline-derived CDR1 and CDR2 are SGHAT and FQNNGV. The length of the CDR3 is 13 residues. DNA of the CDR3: TGTGCCAGCAGCTCCCCTCTGGTTGATGAGCAGTTCTTC. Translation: CASSSPLVDEQFF.

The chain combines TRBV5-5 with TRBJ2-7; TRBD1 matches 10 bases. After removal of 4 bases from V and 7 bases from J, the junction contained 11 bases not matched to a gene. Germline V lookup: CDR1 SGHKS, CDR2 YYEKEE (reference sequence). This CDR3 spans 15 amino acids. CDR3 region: CASSPPGQGSREQYF. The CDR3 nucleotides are TGTGCCAGCAGCCCGCCGGGACAGGGGTCGAGGGAGCAGTACTTC.

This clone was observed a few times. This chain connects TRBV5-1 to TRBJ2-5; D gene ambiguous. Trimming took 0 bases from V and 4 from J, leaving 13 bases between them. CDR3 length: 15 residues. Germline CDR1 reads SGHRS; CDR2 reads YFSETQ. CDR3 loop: CASSLDPGLAETQYF. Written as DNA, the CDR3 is TGCGCCAGCAGCTTGGATCCGGGTTTGGCAGAGACCCAGTACTTC. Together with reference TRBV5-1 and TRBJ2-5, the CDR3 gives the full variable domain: KAGVTQTPRYLIKTRGQQVTLSCSPISGHRSVSWYQQTPGQGLQFLFEYFSETQRNKGNFPGRFSGRQFSNSRSEMNVSTLELGDSALYLCASSLDPGLAETQYFGPGTRLLVL.

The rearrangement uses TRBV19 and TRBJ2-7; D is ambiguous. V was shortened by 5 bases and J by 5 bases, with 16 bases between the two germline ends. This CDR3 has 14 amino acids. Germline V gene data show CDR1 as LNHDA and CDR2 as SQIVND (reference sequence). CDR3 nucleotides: TGTGCCAGTAGTCCACGACCGGCCGTAGACGAGCAGTACTTC. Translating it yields CASSPRPAVDEQYF.